These T cell receptor beta chains were read from a single sample in a study of breast tumors, draining lymph nodes, adjacent tissues. MiXCR, applied by TCRdb to the multiplex PCR reads, yields one record per CDR3 protein. Altogether 180,000 or so distinct CDR3 sequences are present, approximately 33% being singletons, with the ten largest covering 4% to 5.5%. The source material was axillary lymph node tissue. The receptor set was obtained from a female donor with breast cancer. Some clones in this sample may be carry-over from other donors' samples. Each CDR3 is given without its conserved first and last residue.

V gene,J gene,CDR3 protein
TRBV5-8,TRBJ2-3,ASSSTGGRTDTQY
TRBV11-2,TRBJ2-5,ASSVGASGGAGETQY
TRBV6-5,TRBJ2-7,ASEPLGRGLGEQY
TRBV7-2,TRBJ2-3,ASSPVHRDTQY
TRBV7-2,TRBJ2-1,ASSLALPTGAWINEQF
TRBV9,TRBJ1-1,ASSPWDSHTEAF
TRBV7-3,TRBJ2-5,ASSLAGQGSGETQY
TRBV12-3/TRBV12-4,TRBJ2-7,ASRSVGYEQY
TRBV6-2/TRBV6-3,TRBJ2-1,ASSRERPDEQF
TRBV20-1,TRBJ2-3,SAPQGGSTDTQY
TRBV7-2,TRBJ2-3,ASSLASPRQYSGGITDTQY
TRBV10-2,TRBJ1-5,ASSERAGGWVNQPQH
TRBV5-8,TRBJ2-2,ASSKDRDTGELF
TRBV19,TRBJ2-5,ASKRGGEETQY
TRBV7-2,TRBJ1-2,ASSLRQGGINYGYT
TRBV27,TRBJ1-2,ASSFDRNYGYT
TRBV5-1,TRBJ2-3,ASSGSGSSSDTQY
TRBV5-1,TRBJ1-1,ASSLRSGTNTEAF
TRBV5-1,TRBJ2-7,ASSPDRVYEQY
TRBV4-1,TRBJ1-3,ASLDPFSSGNTIY
TRBV20-1,TRBJ2-7,SARDQGKVLREQY
TRBV4-3,TRBJ2-6,ASSPGASGSSVLT
TRBV5-1,TRBJ2-2,ASSVGTSNTGELF
TRBV6-2/TRBV6-3,TRBJ2-7,ASRVHKAGNYEQY
TRBV30,TRBJ1-2,AWSDGGPYGYT
TRBV6-1,TRBJ1-2,ASRPHHGYT
TRBV5-4,TRBJ2-6,ASSRANVLT
TRBV4-1,TRBJ1-5,ASSQRGRSNQPQH
TRBV4-3,TRBJ1-2,ASSLGSGGHNYGYT
TRBV28,TRBJ2-7,ASNPLEGVSEQY
TRBV2,TRBJ2-3,ASSSGQPAEADTQY
TRBV2,TRBJ1-6,ASSLRSRSSSYNSPLH
TRBV19,TRBJ1-5,ASSILRGDQH
TRBV9,TRBJ2-7,ASSVGPWAYEQY
TRBV9,TRBJ2-3,ASSVDLSNEQY
TRBV19,TRBJ2-1,ASSITGGSYNEQF
TRBV7-9,TRBJ2-2,ASKLGGVTSGELF
TRBV29-1,TRBJ1-1,SVDTGGRTEAF
TRBV27,TRBJ1-6,ASSLRGPTVSSYNSPLH
TRBV6-2/TRBV6-3,TRBJ2-7,ASSSQRALYEQY
TRBV2,TRBJ1-4,ASSRQLSGEKLF